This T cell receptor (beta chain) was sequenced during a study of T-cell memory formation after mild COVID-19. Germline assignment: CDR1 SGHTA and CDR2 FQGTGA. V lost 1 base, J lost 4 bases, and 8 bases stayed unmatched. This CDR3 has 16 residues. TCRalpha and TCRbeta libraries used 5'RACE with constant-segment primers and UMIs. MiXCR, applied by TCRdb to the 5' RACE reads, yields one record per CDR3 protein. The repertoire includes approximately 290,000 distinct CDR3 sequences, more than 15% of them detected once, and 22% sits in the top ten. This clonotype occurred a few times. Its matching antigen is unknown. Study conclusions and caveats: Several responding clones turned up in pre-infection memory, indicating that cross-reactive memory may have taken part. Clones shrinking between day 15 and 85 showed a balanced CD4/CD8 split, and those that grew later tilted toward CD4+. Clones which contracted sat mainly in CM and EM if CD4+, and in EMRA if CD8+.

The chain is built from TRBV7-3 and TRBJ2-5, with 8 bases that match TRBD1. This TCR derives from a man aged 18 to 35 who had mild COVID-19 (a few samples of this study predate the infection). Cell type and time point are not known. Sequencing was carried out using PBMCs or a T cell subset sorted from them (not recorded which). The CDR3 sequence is CASSLISGGRGETQYF. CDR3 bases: TGTGCCAGCAGCTTAATTTCAGGGGGCCGGGGAGAGACCCAGTACTTC. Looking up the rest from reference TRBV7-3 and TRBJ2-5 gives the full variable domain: GAGVSQTPSNKVTEKGKYVELRCDPISGHTALYWYRQSLGQGPEFLIYFQGTGAADDSGLPNDRFFAVRPEGSVSTLKIQRTERGDSAVYLCASSLISGGRGETQYFGPGTRLLVL.